Described below is a single T cell receptor (beta chain) sequence and its context. The data belong to a study of blood T cell repertoires in COVID-19. On the study more broadly: Both acute and convalescent COVID-19 samples were obtained from the United States, Italy and Spain. PBMCs, B-cell-depleted T cells, or T cells were the source of the cDNA or gDNA that made up the material.

In the authors' workflow: The authors estimated nucleated cell counts from reference gene primer amplification. Method: immunoSEQ multiplex PCR; TCRdb's copy keeps in-frame clones and lacks some. The V and J calls and clone size come from that table; D and trimming were worked out from the DNA. The sample yields more than 85,000 clones, 90% to 95% seen once. The clonotype originates from a man aged 60 to 75 with acute or convalescent COVID-19. The sequencing sample was made of peripheral blood.

In DNA, the CDR3 is TGCGCCAGCAGTGAGCCGGGACAGCAATCAGTCCACGAGCAGTACTTC. Its protein product is CASSEPGQQSVHEQYF. The genes are TRBV10-1 and TRBJ2-7; 7 bases align to TRBD1. V shed 2 bases and J 5 bases; nucleotides not matched to a gene: 12. The germline V gene has CDR1 WNHNN and CDR2 SYGVQD (reference sequence). This CDR3 has 16 amino acids.